This T cell receptor (beta chain) came from a study of blood T cell repertoires in COVID-19. Study-wide background: The United States, Italy and Spain provided the acute and convalescent COVID-19 samples.

Participant age was 18 to 89 years, and participants resided in roughly 24 US areas. Membership in each cohort depended on participant-reported clinical history. Among Cohort 3 donors, those recovered had two negative PCRs, clearance, or symptom resolution. Produced via immunoSEQ multiplex PCR; TCRdb's table is partial and in-frame only. This table holds around 300,000 clones, roughly 91% found once. Germline CDR1 is MNHEY and CDR2 is SMNVEV (reference sequence). Losses at the gene ends were 3 bases for V and 5 bases for J; bases not matched to a gene: 9. This CDR3 spans 16 amino acids. The J gene is TRBJ2-3, the V gene TRBV27, with 9 bases aligning to TRBD2. This TCR was sampled from a woman in her 30s who had recovered from COVID-19. Material: PBMCs or T cells enriched from blood (not recorded which). The CDR3 loop reads CASSFVAGGPVDTQYF. DNA for the CDR3: TGTGCCAGCAGTTTTGTCGCGGGAGGGCCAGTAGATACGCAGTATTTT.